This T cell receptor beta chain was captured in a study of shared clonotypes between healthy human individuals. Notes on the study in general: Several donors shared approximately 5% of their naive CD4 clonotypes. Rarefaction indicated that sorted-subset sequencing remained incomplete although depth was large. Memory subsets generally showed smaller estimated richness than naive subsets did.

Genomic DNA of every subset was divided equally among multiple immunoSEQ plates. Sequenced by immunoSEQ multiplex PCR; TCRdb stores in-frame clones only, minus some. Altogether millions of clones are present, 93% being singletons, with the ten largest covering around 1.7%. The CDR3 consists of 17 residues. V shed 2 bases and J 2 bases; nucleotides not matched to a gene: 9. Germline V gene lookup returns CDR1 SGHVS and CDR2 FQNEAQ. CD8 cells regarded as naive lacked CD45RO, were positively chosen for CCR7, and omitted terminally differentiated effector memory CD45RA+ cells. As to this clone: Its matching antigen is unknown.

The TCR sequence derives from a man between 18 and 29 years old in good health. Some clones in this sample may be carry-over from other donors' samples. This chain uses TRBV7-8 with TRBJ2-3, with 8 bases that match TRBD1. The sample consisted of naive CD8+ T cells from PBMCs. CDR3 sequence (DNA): TGTGCCAGCAGCTTATTACCCCGGGACAGGATCACAGATACGCAGTATTTT. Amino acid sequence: CASSLLPRDRITDTQYF.